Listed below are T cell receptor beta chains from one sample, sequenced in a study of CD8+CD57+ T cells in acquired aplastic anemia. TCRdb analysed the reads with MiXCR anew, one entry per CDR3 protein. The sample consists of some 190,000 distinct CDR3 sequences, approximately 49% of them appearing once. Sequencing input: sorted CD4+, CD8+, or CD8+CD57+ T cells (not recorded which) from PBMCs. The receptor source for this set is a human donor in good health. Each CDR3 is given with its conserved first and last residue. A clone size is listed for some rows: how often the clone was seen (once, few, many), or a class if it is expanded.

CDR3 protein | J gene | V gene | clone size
CASSQALGATNEKLFF | TRBJ1-4 | TRBV4-3 | .
CASSIASGHNEQFF | TRBJ2-1 | TRBV14 | .
CASSAGRGREENTIYF | TRBJ1-3 | TRBV9 | .
CSAILNRGVTGELFF | TRBJ2-2 | TRBV20-1 | once
CASSYTGTSGNEQFF | TRBJ2-1 | TRBV6-5 | many
CASKASGTGELFF | TRBJ2-2 | TRBV5-1 | many
CASSLASTESYGYTF | TRBJ1-2 | TRBV7-8 | .
CASSPLTGGSEAFF | TRBJ1-1 | TRBV7-8 | few
CASSRTWTSGYQETQYF | TRBJ2-5 | TRBV7-2 | many
CANRLQGRPYEQYF | TRBJ2-7 | TRBV5-3 | .
CASSQDRGRDTQYF | TRBJ2-3 | TRBV3-1 | .
CATSGGQESTDTQYF | TRBJ2-3 | TRBV15 | few
CSASVGPETQYF | TRBJ2-5 | TRBV20-1 | .
CSAGGTGGFFPEAFF | TRBJ1-1 | TRBV20-1 | many
CASSEGGRGAETQYF | TRBJ2-5 | TRBV2 | many
CASSPGATDTQYF | TRBJ2-3 | TRBV19 | .
CASSLAGRANYGYTF | TRBJ1-2 | TRBV11-3 | .
CAISDQREASSYEQYF | TRBJ2-7 | TRBV10-3 | .
CASSSSRLGGGPDTQYF | TRBJ2-3 | TRBV7-8 | many
CASSALNTANAGELFF | TRBJ2-2 | TRBV10-1 | .
CSARTSGANVLTF | TRBJ2-6 | TRBV20-1 | once
CSAGPGTGETQYF | TRBJ2-5 | TRBV20-1 | .
CSARVGYRGGDEKLFF | TRBJ1-4 | TRBV20-1 | many
CASSLATGWAEAFF | TRBJ1-1 | TRBV7-8 | many
CAISDGVGGSTGGLLF | TRBJ2-2 | TRBV10-3 | once
CASSEASGELFF | TRBJ2-2 | TRBV2 | few
CATSVRTELGAQYF | TRBJ2-5 | TRBV15 | few
CASSAWTSGSLVKQFF | TRBJ2-1 | TRBV9 | many
CASSLEGGETQYF | TRBJ2-5 | TRBV7-2 | many
CASRTGGGDGYTF | TRBJ1-2 | TRBV2 | .
CACLDRHSYEQYF | TRBJ2-7 | TRBV20-1 | .
CASRDGVLNEKLFF | TRBJ1-4 | TRBV10-2 | .
CASRGQALSGANVLTF | TRBJ2-6 | TRBV27 | .
CASGGGEQFF | TRBJ2-1 | TRBV6-2/TRBV6-3 | .
CASSQGRSRGFGSSSYNEQFF | TRBJ2-1 | TRBV4-1 | .
CASSPGTEAFF | TRBJ1-1 | TRBV12-3/TRBV12-4 | many
CASSVALGLATQETQYF | TRBJ2-5 | TRBV9 | many
CASKRPGLNNSPLHF | TRBJ1-6 | TRBV6-1 | .
CASSENPISGNTIYF | TRBJ1-3 | TRBV2 | many
CASRGGSVETQHF | TRBJ1-5 | TRBV19 | .
CASSIGQGSEAFF | TRBJ1-1 | TRBV19 | .
CASGRQGAYKQYF | TRBJ2-7 | TRBV2 | .